These 21 T cell receptor beta chains originate from one sample sequenced in a study of cytomegalovirus exposure and HLA in healthy donors. The PCR made use of 60 Vbeta and 13 Jbeta primers. Libraries were prepared by immunoSEQ multiplex PCR; TCRdb keeps only in-frame clonotypes and omits some of them. Here the sample spans around 58,000 clones, under 85% being singletons. Sequencing input: PBMCs. The origin of the receptors is a male donor in good health and CMV-seropositive.

This clone was picked up one time. CDR3 protein: CASAEAPGQTYEQYF. CDR3 DNA sequence: TGTGCCAGCGCCGAGGCCCCGGGACAGACCTACGAGCAGTACTTC. The rearrangement links TRBV21-1 to TRBJ2-7; TRBD1 is taken as the D call from the table, unchecked against the DNA. TRBV21-1 is termed a pseudogene. The CDR3 consists of 15 residues.

The chain links TRBV5-4 to TRBJ1-1; D is possibly TRBD1 (5 bases). CDR3 length: 12 residues. Trimming removed 4 bases from V and 7 bases from J, with 11 bases in between. In germline, CDR1 is SGHNT, CDR2 YYREEE (reference sequence). CDR3 in amino acids: CASSETGGEAFF. The CDR3, as DNA: TGTGCCAGCAGCGAAACAGGCGGTGAAGCTTTCTTT.

The chain recombines TRBV7-2 with TRBJ1-4, with 7 nucleotides matching TRBD1. The V gene's germline CDR1 is SGHTA and CDR2 FQGNSA. J gave up 5 bases and V 4 bases, and 13 bases lay outside the gene matches. The CDR3 spans 17 residues. CDR3 nucleotides: TGTGCCAGCAGCTCCACCTTGTTAGGGGGCCGAAATGAAAAACTGTTTTTT. It codes for CASSSTLLGGRNEKLFF.

The chain joins TRBV5-4 to TRBJ1-2; 7 bases line up with TRBD1. Germline trimming cut 5 bases from V and 4 bases from J; bases unmatched to any gene: 8. Germline assignment: CDR1 SGHNT and CDR2 YYREEE (reference sequence). This CDR3 comprises 14 residues. For the CDR3, the DNA is TGTGCCAGCAGACTGTCAGGGGGTGGCTATGGCTACACCTTC. Its translation is CASRLSGGGYGYTF.

In regard to this clone: Other nucleotide sequences in the sample specify the same CDR3. The rearrangement uses TRBV5-6 and TRBJ2-2; 7 bases align to TRBD1. This CDR3 spans 15 amino acids. After removal of 0 bases from V and 3 bases from J, the junction contained 2 bases not matched to a gene. The germline gives CDR1 SGHDT, CDR2 YYEEEE. The CDR3 reads CASSLVQGDTGELFF. DNA for the CDR3: TGTGCCAGCAGCTTGGTGCAGGGGGACACCGGGGAGCTGTTTTTT.

This clone was detected a few times. CDR3 sequence (DNA): TGTGCCAGTAGTATAGGTCCTAGCGGGGGGCCAAAAAGCATCGATGAGCAGTTCTTC. This codes for CASSIGPSGGPKSIDEQFF. This chain uses TRBV19 with TRBJ2-1; 11 bases align to TRBD2. Germline CDR1 reads LNHDA; CDR2 reads SQIVND (reference sequence). The V gene end was trimmed by 1 base and the J gene end by 8 bases; junction bases not matched to a gene: 16. The length of the CDR3 is 19 residues.

This sequence joins TRBV4-3 and TRBJ1-1; a weak D match, TRBD1 (5 bases). Trimming pared 2 bases from V and 4 bases from J, leaving 8 bases between. Germline CDR1 and CDR2: LGHNA and YSLEER. The CDR3 contains 13 residues. CDR3 sequence reads: CASSQLGGTEAFF. The DNA of the CDR3 is TGCGCCAGCAGCCAACTGGGGGGCACTGAAGCTTTCTTT.

V gene TRBV5-1 combines with J gene TRBJ1-2; possible D gene TRBD1, 6 bases. There are 12 residues in the CDR3. V dropped 1 base and J dropped 8 bases, with 9 bases sitting between them. Looked up from germline, CDR1 is SGHRS and CDR2 is YFSETQ. The CDR3 protein is CASSLPGAGYTF. CDR3 bases: TGCGCCAGCAGCTTGCCAGGGGCGGGCTACACCTTC.

The chain uses TRBV7-6 and TRBJ2-5, with TRBD2 as a possible D gene (6 bases). The V end lost 2 bases, the J end lost 3 bases, and 10 bases lay between the germline ends. The germline V gene encodes CDR1 SGHVS and CDR2 FNYEAQ. This CDR3 contains 14 residues. The CDR3 loop reads CASSLTGGEETQYF. The CDR3 DNA is TGTGCCAGCAGCTTAACCGGAGGGGAAGAGACCCAGTACTTC. Filled out from reference TRBV7-6 and TRBJ2-5, the complete variable domain reads GAGVSQSPRYKVTKRGQDVALRCDPISGHVSLYWYRQALGQGPEFLTYFNYEAQQDKSGLPNDRFSAERPEGSISTLTIQRTEQRDSAMYRCASSLTGGEETQYFGPGTRLLVL.

V usage is TRBV5-1 and J usage is TRBJ1-6; D is uncertain. Trimming removed 2 bases at V and 1 base at J, with 7 bases between. Germline assignment: CDR1 SGHRS and CDR2 YFSETQ. The CDR3 is 15 amino acids. The CDR3 nucleotides read TGCGCCAGCAGCTTCAGAAATTCCTATAATTCACCCCTCCACTTT. It yields the protein CASSFRNSYNSPLHF.

The gene calls are TRBV27 and TRBJ2-3, with D perhaps matching TRBD2 (6 bases). CDR3 length equals 19 residues. The V and J ends lost 6 bases and 5 bases respectively, with 30 bases between them. The germline CDR1 and CDR2 sequences are MNHEY and SMNVEV (reference sequence). In DNA, the CDR3 is TGTGCCAGCAGGCAGCGGACTTTTGGGGCTAGCGTGGACGAAGATACGCAGTATTTT. It is translated as CASRQRTFGASVDEDTQYF.

By its share, this clone is medium-sized (0.01 to 0.1%). The chain is built from TRBV6-6 and TRBJ2-1; 7 nucleotides match TRBD2. CDR1 and CDR2 from the germline V gene are MNHNY and SVGAGI (reference sequence). The CDR3 totals 15 residues. The ends lost 7 bases at V and 1 base at J; junction bases unmatched: 7. CDR3 bases: TGTGCCAGCACTATTGAAGCGGGGTCCTACAATGAGCAGTTCTTC. It encodes CASTIEAGSYNEQFF.

This chain joins TRBV6-5 and TRBJ2-7; 9 nucleotides match TRBD1. Germline CDR1 reads MNHEY; CDR2 reads SVGAGI. With 5 bases clipped from V and 4 bases from J, the junction kept 9 bases outside the gene matches. This CDR3 region has 15 residues. In DNA, the CDR3 is TGTGCCAGCAGTACCACCACAGGGGGCGGGTACGAGCAGTACTTC. It yields the protein CASSTTTGGGYEQYF.

This sequence joins TRBV19 and TRBJ1-1, with a weak D call TRBD1 (5 bases). This CDR3 is built from 12 residues. Trimming took off 6 bases at V and 1 base at J, with 6 bases between the two ends. Per germline, CDR1 LNHDA and CDR2 SQIVND (reference sequence). CDR3 nucleotides: TGTGCCAGTAGAGACAGGAACACTGAAGCTTTCTTT. Encoded protein: CASRDRNTEAFF.

J is TRBJ2-1 and V is TRBV6-6; tentatively, D is TRBD2 (6 bases). The CDR3 consists of 14 residues. Germline values: CDR1 MNHNY, CDR2 SVGAGI (reference sequence). V shed 0 bases and J shed 4 bases, with 7 bases lying between them. DNA of the CDR3: TGTGCCAGCAGTTACTCGGGGGGTTACAATGAGCAGTTCTTC. Translated, it gives CASSYSGGYNEQFF.

The chain uses TRBV5-5 and TRBJ2-7; 7 nucleotides match TRBD1. The CDR3 has 15 amino acids. J lost 4 bases, V lost 5 bases, and 12 bases had no gene match. CDR1 is SGHKS and CDR2 is YYEKEE in the germline V gene (reference sequence). The CDR3, as DNA: TGTGCCAGCAGTCCCGACCAAAGGGGGCCGTACGAGCAGTACTTC. Translating gives CASSPDQRGPYEQYF.

The CDR3 nucleotides read TGTGCCAGCAGCCACGGGACTGCCGGGGAGCTGTTTTTT. Translated, it gives CASSHGTAGELFF. The chain has TRBV11-3 and TRBJ2-2; a possible D gene is TRBD2 (6 bases). Germline V gene sequence: CDR1 SGHNT, CDR2 YENEEA. V lost 5 bases to trimming and J lost 6 bases, with 10 bases between them. The CDR3 runs to 13 residues. Complete variable domain (other parts from reference TRBV11-3 and TRBJ2-2): EAGVVQSPRYKIIEKKQPVAFWCNPISGHNTLYWYLQNLGQGPELLIRYENEEAVDDSQLPKDRFSAERLKGVDSTLKIQPAELGDSAVYLCASSHGTAGELFFGEGSRLTVL.

The rearrangement joins TRBV13 to TRBJ1-5; tentative D call: TRBD1 (5 bases). The germline V gene encodes CDR1 PRHDT and CDR2 FYEKMQ (reference sequence). Trimming pared 5 bases from V and 6 bases from J, leaving 11 bases between. The CDR3 has 13 amino acids. The CDR3 DNA reads TGTGCCAGCAGCCGGGGGGGGAGTCAGCCCCAGCATTTT. This translates into CASSRGGSQPQHF.

V is TRBV6-5 and J is TRBJ2-1; D perhaps matches TRBD2 (7 bases). V shed 8 bases and J shed 4 bases, with 15 bases lying between them. Per germline, CDR1 MNHEY and CDR2 SVGAGI. The CDR3 has 14 amino acids. CDR3 loop: CASGVGGPYNEQFF. For the CDR3, the DNA is TGTGCCAGCGGTGTGGGGGGGCCTTACAATGAGCAGTTCTTC.

This chain uses TRBV2 with TRBJ1-1, with 9 bases fitting TRBD1. The CDR3 has 16 residues. Germline V CDR1 and CDR2: SNHLY, FYNNEI. J was trimmed by 0 bases and V by 6 bases; bases with no gene match: 8. The CDR3 protein is CASRHRDRVVNTEAFF. DNA of the CDR3: TGTGCCAGCAGGCACCGGGACAGGGTGGTGAACACTGAAGCTTTCTTT.

Only a few counts were recorded for this clone. V gene TRBV4-1 combines with J gene TRBJ2-5, with 13 nucleotides matching TRBD2. Trimming cost V 1 base and J 2 bases; bases outside gene matches: 7. Germline lookup yields CDR1 MGHRA and CDR2 YSYEKL. The CDR3 consists of 18 residues. CDR3 region: CASSQAVGLAGNQETQYF. CDR3 sequence (DNA): TGCGCCAGCAGCCAAGCCGTGGGACTAGCGGGGAATCAAGAGACCCAGTACTTC.